Below, one TCR beta chain is given with its context. Its antigen is not identified. The sample belongs to a study of cytomegalovirus exposure and HLA in healthy donors. Overall study findings and caveats: Among the sequence variants, a highly shared cluster was likely an artifact of sequencing. The study assumed roughly uniform donor sequencing depth for presence/absence analyses. The study put 150 to 200 TCR beta chains on its list as cytomegalovirus-associated.

Healthy bone marrow donors supplied every sample. Use of 60 Vbeta and 13 Jbeta primers characterized the PCR. The data were produced by immunoSEQ multiplex PCR, yet TCRdb's version contains in-frame clones alone and is incomplete. The sample has fewer than 150,000 clones; roughly 74% are singletons. This CDR3 is built from 14 residues. Germline assignment: CDR1 LNHDA and CDR2 SQIVND (reference sequence). Losses at the gene ends were 6 bases for V and 5 bases for J; bases not matched to a gene: 8. The V gene is TRBV19, the J gene TRBJ1-1, with 8 bases identical to TRBD1. What was sequenced was PBMCs. The clonotype comes from a woman aged 45-65 years in good health and CMV-seropositive. The CDR3 reads CASRTTGVRTEAFF. The CDR3 DNA reads TGTGCCAGTAGAACGACAGGGGTGAGGACTGAAGCTTTCTTT.